Following are 15 T cell receptor beta chains from one sample sequenced in a study of T cell responses to AZD1222 COVID-19 vaccine. TCRdb keeps only in-frame clones here, not all; method: immunoSEQ multiplex PCR. The data contain about 140,000 clones, 84% of them singletons. This specimen was peripheral blood, taken on day 0 of AZD1222 vaccination. The origin of the receptors is an adult in good health.

The J gene is TRBJ2-5, the V gene TRBV18; 7 nucleotides match TRBD1. The CDR3 extends over 13 amino acids. Germline V gives CDR1 KGHSH, CDR2 LQKENI. V was pared by 4 bases and J by 2 bases, with 1 base of the junction left unmatched. The CDR3 reads CASSLGQQETQYF. Here the CDR3 DNA reads TGTGCCAGCTCACTGGGACAGCAAGAGACCCAGTACTTC. The full variable domain, completed using reference TRBV18 and TRBJ2-5, is NAGVMQNPRHLVRRRGQEARLRCSPMKGHSHVYWYRQLPEEGLKFMVYLQKENIIDESGMPKERFSAEFPKEGPSILRIQQVVRGDSAAYFCASSLGQQETQYFGPGTRLLVL.

The rearrangement joins TRBV11-2 to TRBJ1-3; D unclear. The CDR3 covers 16 residues. V dropped 5 bases and J dropped 5 bases, with 19 bases sitting between them. Germline loops: CDR1 SGHAT, CDR2 FQNNGV. CDR3 sequence reads: CASSLGEGITRNTIYF. Here the CDR3 DNA reads TGTGCCAGCAGCCTCGGGGAAGGGATAACAAGAAACACCATATATTTT.

V and J are TRBV7-9 and TRBJ2-6; weak D call: TRBD1 (6 bases). There are 18 residues in the CDR3. Trimming stripped 2 bases from V and 0 bases from J, with 14 bases between. The germline gives CDR1 SEHNR, CDR2 FQNEAQ (reference sequence). CDR3 region: CASSLRPGANSGANVLTF. DNA of the CDR3: TGTGCCAGCAGCTTACGTCCAGGGGCTAACTCTGGGGCCAACGTCCTGACTTTC.

The genes are TRBV28 and TRBJ1-2; no firm D call. This CDR3 is 14 amino acids long. Trimming shortened V by 6 bases and J by 8 bases, and 19 bases separated the two germline ends. From germline, CDR1 is MDHEN and CDR2 SYDVKM. DNA of the CDR3: TGTGCCAGCAGACTCGGTAAGGCCGTACTAGGCTACACCTTC. Encoded protein: CASRLGKAVLGYTF.

The rearrangement uses TRBV19 and TRBJ2-1; D gene ambiguous. V dropped 2 bases and J dropped 0 bases, with 5 bases sitting between them. The CDR3 loop spans 14 amino acids. The germline V gene encodes CDR1 LNHDA and CDR2 SQIVND (reference sequence). The CDR3 DNA reads TGTGCCAGTAGTATAACAGACTCCTACAATGAGCAGTTCTTC. It codes for CASSITDSYNEQFF.

A few counts support this clone. The rearrangement links TRBV12-3 or TRBV12-4 to TRBJ1-4, with D unclear. CDR3 length: 12 amino acids. Trimming left V 1 base short and J 8 bases short, with 5 bases between. For the CDR3, the DNA is TGTGCCAGCAGTTTAGTGGGGGAAAAACTGTTTTTT. It specifies CASSLVGEKLFF.

This chain uses TRBV5-5 with TRBJ1-2; D call uncertain. The CDR3 is 13 amino acids. V lost 2 bases, J lost 5 bases, and 10 bases lay in between. Germline CDR1 is SGHKS and CDR2 is YYEKEE (reference sequence). The CDR3 nucleotides are TGTGCCAGCAGCTTCGGAGAGAGGTATGGCTACACCTTC. As protein: CASSFGERYGYTF. The full variable domain, in which reference TRBV5-5 and TRBJ1-2 provide the parts outside the CDR3, is DAGVTQSPTHLIKTRGQQVTLRCSPISGHKSVSWYQQVLGQGPQFIFQYYEKEERGRGNFPDRFSARQFPNYSSELNVNALLLGDSALYLCASSFGERYGYTFGSGTRLTVV.

This chain links TRBV28 with TRBJ1-2; D unresolved. CDR1 is MDHEN and CDR2 is SYDVKM in the germline V gene. V lost 7 bases to trimming and J lost 2 bases, with 5 bases between them. CDR3 length equals 11 residues. The CDR3 sequence: CASIGNYGYTF. CDR3 coding DNA: TGTGCCAGCATAGGGAACTATGGCTACACCTTC.

CDR3 sequence: CASSLVRGSTDTQYF. CDR3 sequence (DNA): TGTGCCAGCAGCTTAGTTAGGGGTAGCACAGATACGCAGTATTTT. V usage is TRBV7-2 and J usage is TRBJ2-3; D is perhaps TRBD1 (5 bases). This CDR3 region has 15 residues. With 1 base removed from V and 0 bases from J, the gap between germline ends came to 8 bases. Germline values: CDR1 SGHTA, CDR2 FQGNSA.

The genes are TRBV7-2 and TRBJ1-2; possibly TRBD1 for D (6 bases). V was shortened by 5 bases and J by 1 base, with 14 bases between the two germline ends. Germline assignment: CDR1 SGHTA and CDR2 FQGNSA. This CDR3 region has 15 residues. The CDR3, as DNA: TGTGCCAGCAGCCCAACAGGGATTATTAACTATGGCTACACCTTC. It encodes CASSPTGIINYGYTF. Supplemented by reference TRBV7-2 and TRBJ1-2, the full variable domain reads GAGVSQSPSNKVTEKGKDVELRCDPISGHTALYWYRQSLGQGLEFLIYFQGNSAPDKSGLPSDRFSAERTGGSVSTLTIQRTQQEDSAVYLCASSPTGIINYGYTFGSGTRLTVV.

The V gene is TRBV5-1, the J gene TRBJ1-1; 7 positions match TRBD1. This CDR3 has 15 residues. CDR1 is SGHRS and CDR2 is YFSETQ in the germline V gene. The junction had 8 bases not matched to a gene; V was cut back by 2 bases and J by 4 bases. The CDR3 loop reads CASSFRQGGITEAFF. In DNA, the CDR3 is TGCGCCAGCAGCTTCCGACAGGGTGGGATCACTGAAGCTTTCTTT.

The chain carries TRBV9 and TRBJ2-1; the match to TRBD1 covers 9 bases. Per germline, CDR1 SGDLS and CDR2 YYNGEE. There are 17 residues in the CDR3. V shed 4 bases and J 2 bases; nucleotides not matched to a gene: 10. CDR3 coding DNA: TGTGCCAGCAGCCAACCGCCGGGACAGGGCCCCTACAATGAGCAGTTCTTC. This gives the protein CASSQPPGQGPYNEQFF. Together with reference TRBV9 and TRBJ2-1, the CDR3 gives the full variable domain: DSGVTQTPKHLITATGQRVTLRCSPRSGDLSVYWYQQSLDQGLQFLIQYYNGEERAKGNILERFSAQQFPDLHSELNLSSLELGDSALYFCASSQPPGQGPYNEQFFGPGTRLTVL.

The chain employs TRBV25-1 and TRBJ1-4, with D tentatively TRBD1 (6 bases). Trimming left V 2 bases short and J 4 bases short, with 14 bases between. The CDR3 runs to 16 residues. Per germline, CDR1 MGHDK and CDR2 SYGVNS. The CDR3 sequence: CASSERRGAFNEKLFF. The CDR3 DNA follows: TGTGCCAGCAGTGAAAGAAGGGGGGCATTTAATGAAAAACTGTTTTTT.

This clone turned up a few times. V and J are TRBV2 and TRBJ2-1, with D uncertain. Germline loops: CDR1 SNHLY, CDR2 FYNNEI. CDR3 length equals 12 residues. V was trimmed by 5 bases and J by 8 bases, leaving 10 bases between them. CDR3 region: CASSSGRDEQFF. The CDR3 coding sequence is TGTGCCAGCAGTTCCGGGCGCGATGAGCAGTTCTTC.

Comment on this clone: The sample holds other DNA sequences that translate to the same CDR3. The chain employs TRBV6-5 and TRBJ1-5; TRBD1 matches 8 bases. The length of the CDR3 is 14 residues. Germline trimming cut 8 bases from V and 2 bases from J; bases unmatched to any gene: 5. The germline V gene has CDR1 MNHEY and CDR2 SVGAGI. The CDR3 loop reads CASDDRGGNQPQHF. In DNA, the CDR3 is TGTGCCAGCGATGACAGGGGAGGCAATCAGCCCCAGCATTTT.